One and the same sample provided the 32 T cell receptor beta chains below, sequenced in a study of T cell changes during pregnancy in multiple sclerosis. Sequencing used immunoSEQ multiplex PCR; TCRdb keeps in-frame clones, though not all of them. In the table there are some 40,000 clones, about nine tenths of which are singletons. This specimen consisted of CD4+ T cells from peripheral blood mononuclear cells, obtained in the first trimester of pregnancy. The receptors come from a female donor with multiple sclerosis, enrolled in a pregnancy study.

V is TRBV30 and J is TRBJ2-5; D unclear. The CDR3 totals 13 residues. V lost 7 bases, J lost 2 bases, and 14 bases lay in between. From germline, CDR1 is GTSNPN and CDR2 SVGIG (reference sequence). Here the CDR3 DNA reads TGTGCCTTCTCCGGGTTCCGGCAAGAGACCCAGTACTTC. It codes for CAFSGFRQETQYF.

The rearrangement links TRBV21-1 to TRBJ2-1; the D segment call TRBD2 is taken from the table without a DNA check. TRBV21-1 is given as a pseudogene. The CDR3 has 14 residues. CDR3 sequence: CASRGLAGNNEQFF. The CDR3 coding sequence is TGTGCCAGCAGGGGACTAGCGGGGAACAATGAGCAGTTCTTC.

The chain recombines TRBV7-2 with TRBJ1-6; D is undetermined. The CDR3 is 15 residues long. CDR1 SGHTA and CDR2 FQGNSA come from the germline V gene. Between the trimmed V and J ends, which lost 3 bases and 6 bases, there was a span of 12 bases. CDR3 DNA: TGTGCCAGCAGCTTCGGAGGACCGGTTAATTCACCCCTCCACTTT. Translated, it gives CASSFGGPVNSPLHF.

This rearrangement joins TRBV6-5 to TRBJ1-1, with 11 bases identical to TRBD1. CDR3 length: 15 amino acids. With 5 bases clipped from V and 6 bases from J, the junction kept 8 bases outside the gene matches. Per germline, CDR1 MNHEY and CDR2 SVGAGI. In DNA, the CDR3 is TGTGCCAGCAGTAGCTCGGGACAGGGGGTCTCTGAAGCTTTCTTT. Its protein is CASSSSGQGVSEAFF.

The chain combines TRBV19 with TRBJ2-1; D is undetermined. The germline V and J ends were trimmed by 4 bases and 0 bases, with 16 bases remaining between them. CDR1 is LNHDA, CDR2 SQIVND, per germline (reference sequence). CDR3 length: 17 amino acids. CDR3 residues: CASSTHLKQSSYNEQFF. CDR3 DNA sequence: TGTGCCAGTAGTACCCATCTCAAACAGAGCTCCTACAATGAGCAGTTCTTC. Full variable domain (outside the CDR3, taken from reference TRBV19 and TRBJ2-1): DGGITQSPKYLFRKEGQNVTLSCEQNLNHDAMYWYRQDPGQGLRLIYYSQIVNDFQKGDIAEGYSVSREKKESFPLTVTSAQKNPTAFYLCASSTHLKQSSYNEQFFGPGTRLTVL.

This chain joins TRBV9 and TRBJ2-3, with D perhaps matching TRBD2 (5 bases). Germline CDR1 reads SGDLS; CDR2 reads YYNGEE. The V end was cut by 3 bases, the J end by 2 bases, with 13 bases between. The CDR3 covers 15 residues. The CDR3 DNA reads as TGTGCCAGCAGCGCCCCTAGCAAACACACAGATACGCAGTATTTT. The encoded protein is CASSAPSKHTDTQYF.

This clone was picked up one time. The CDR3 bases are TGTGCCAGCAGTGCCGCTAGCGGGATAGAGACCCAGTACTTC. It codes for CASSAASGIETQYF. The chain recombines TRBV6-1 with TRBJ2-5; 9 bases match TRBD2. Trimming cost V 4 bases and J 4 bases; bases outside gene matches: 4. The CDR3 extends over 14 amino acids. The germline V gene encodes CDR1 MNHNS and CDR2 SASEGT.

V and J are TRBV6-1 and TRBJ1-1, with TRBD1 as a possible D gene (5 bases). Germline CDR1 is MNHNS and CDR2 is SASEGT. V lost 3 bases to trimming and J lost 13 bases, with 18 bases between them. The CDR3 has 13 residues. CDR3 sequence (DNA): TGTGCCAGCAGTGACGGAATGGGTCAGGGAGGTTTCTTT. Its protein product is CASSDGMGQGGFF.

The chain uses TRBV27 and TRBJ2-3; D ambiguous. The germline V gene encodes CDR1 MNHEY and CDR2 SMNVEV (reference sequence). This CDR3 region has 12 residues. Trimming took 3 bases from V and 7 from J, leaving 8 bases between them. CDR3 residues: CASSFSSNTQYF. DNA of the CDR3: TGTGCCAGCAGTTTTAGTTCCAATACGCAGTATTTT.

This sequence joins TRBV30 and TRBJ2-2, with no clear D. The CDR3 contains 14 residues. The V gene's germline CDR1 is GTSNPN and CDR2 SVGIG (reference sequence). The V end was cut by 4 bases, the J end by 8 bases, with 17 bases between. The CDR3 DNA is TGTGCCTGGACCGATGGTCCTCGCGGTGGGGAGCTGTTTTTT. Translating it yields CAWTDGPRGGELFF.

The chain is built from TRBV7-9 and TRBJ1-2; D is uncertain. The CDR3 loop spans 13 amino acids. The germline CDR1 and CDR2 sequences are SEHNR and FQNEAQ (reference sequence). V was clipped by 2 bases and J by 7 bases, with 11 bases between them. The CDR3 loop reads CASSLSLRPGYTF. The CDR3 DNA follows: TGTGCCAGCAGCTTATCTCTCAGGCCTGGCTACACCTTC.

The chain carries TRBV7-6 and TRBJ2-1, with 8 bases lining up with TRBD2. With V trimmed by 3 bases and J by 7 bases, 8 bases remained unmatched. The CDR3 is 15 residues long. Germline CDR1 is SGHVS and CDR2 is FNYEAQ. Here the CDR3 reads CASSFGGGIQNEQFF. For the CDR3, the DNA is TGTGCCAGCAGCTTCGGCGGGGGGATTCAGAATGAGCAGTTCTTC.

This chain connects TRBV29-1 to TRBJ1-2, with 7 positions matching TRBD1. Germline CDR1 reads SQVTM; CDR2 reads ANQGSEA. The ends lost 7 bases at V and 3 bases at J; junction bases unmatched: 5. This CDR3 comprises 12 residues. The CDR3 bases are TGCAGCGCTCGAGACAGGGACTATGGCTACACCTTC. Translation: CSARDRDYGYTF.

V gene TRBV11-2 combines with J gene TRBJ2-5; TRBD2 matches 14 bases. Germline CDR1 and CDR2: SGHAT and FQNNGV. After removal of 4 bases from V and 4 bases from J, the junction contained 14 bases not matched to a gene. The CDR3 length is 19 residues. The CDR3, as DNA: TGTGCCAGCAGCTCTGCTTTCGGGACTAGCGGGAGCCTTGCAGAGACCCAGTACTTC. It encodes CASSSAFGTSGSLAETQYF.

This chain links TRBV7-2 with TRBJ2-3, with a weak D call TRBD2 (6 bases). The CDR3 extends over 15 amino acids. CDR1 and CDR2 from the germline V gene are SGHTA and FQGNSA. V was trimmed by 0 bases and J by 2 bases, leaving 9 bases between them. The CDR3 here is CASSLAIADTDTQYF. The DNA for the CDR3 is TGTGCCAGCAGCTTAGCCATAGCGGACACAGATACGCAGTATTTT.

This chain connects TRBV5-5 to TRBJ2-3, with 10 bases that match TRBD2. Trimming cost V 0 bases and J 4 bases; bases outside gene matches: 11. Germline V CDR1 and CDR2: SGHKS, YYEKEE (reference sequence). This CDR3 region has 18 residues. CDR3 nucleotides: TGTGCCAGCAGCTTGGTTCGGATAGCGGGGGGCCGCCCAGATACGCAGTATTTT. Protein sequence: CASSLVRIAGGRPDTQYF. The variable domain in full, completed from reference TRBV5-5 and TRBJ2-3, reads DAGVTQSPTHLIKTRGQQVTLRCSPISGHKSVSWYQQVLGQGPQFIFQYYEKEERGRGNFPDRFSARQFPNYSSELNVNALLLGDSALYLCASSLVRIAGGRPDTQYFGPGTRLTVL.

In nucleotides, the CDR3 is TGTGCCGCCGGGACAGGGGGCAATCAGCCCCAGCATTTT. This translates into CAAGTGGNQPQHF. The gene calls are TRBV19 and TRBJ1-5; 10 nucleotides line up with TRBD1. V lost 11 bases, J lost 2 bases, and 3 bases stayed unmatched. The germline gives CDR1 LNHDA, CDR2 SQIVND (reference sequence). This CDR3 contains 13 residues.

The rearrangement uses TRBV7-8 and TRBJ1-5; 10 positions match TRBD1. The CDR3 runs 15 residues. V shed 1 base, J shed 10 bases, and the junction held 7 bases outside the gene matches. Germline V gives CDR1 SGHVS, CDR2 FQNEAQ. The CDR3 loop is CASSLDRDRGSPQHF. In DNA form, the CDR3 reads TGTGCCAGCAGCTTAGACCGGGACAGGGGAAGTCCCCAGCATTTT.

The rearrangement links TRBV30 to TRBJ1-5; D possibly corresponds to TRBD1 (5 bases). Trimming removed 0 bases at V and 2 bases at J, with 5 bases between. This CDR3 spans 13 amino acids. Germline-derived CDR1 and CDR2 are GTSNPN and SVGIG (reference sequence). The CDR3 spells CAWSVQGNQPQHF. CDR3 nucleotide sequence: TGTGCCTGGAGTGTACAGGGCAATCAGCCCCAGCATTTT.

The chain has TRBV11-2 and TRBJ1-1; maybe TRBD1 (6 bases). Trimming cost V 6 bases and J 7 bases, with 18 bases left between them. This CDR3 spans 14 amino acids. Germline V gene sequence: CDR1 SGHAT, CDR2 FQNNGV. CDR3 DNA sequence: TGTGCCAGCAGGGGTTCAAGGGGGGGATTTGAAGCTTTCTTT. It specifies CASRGSRGGFEAFF.

The rearrangement joins TRBV11-3 to TRBJ2-2; 7 nucleotides line up with TRBD1. In germline, CDR1 is SGHNT, CDR2 YENEEA. The length of the CDR3 is 14 residues. With V trimmed by 5 bases and J by 6 bases, 6 bases remained unmatched. The CDR3 DNA is TGTGCCAGCAGCGATGGACAGGTCCCCGGGGAGCTGTTTTTT. Amino acid sequence: CASSDGQVPGELFF.

The chain is built from TRBV10-1 and TRBJ1-1; D ambiguous. The length of the CDR3 is 15 residues. The germline gives CDR1 WNHNN, CDR2 SYGVQD (reference sequence). V was clipped by 0 bases and J by 1 base, with 9 bases between them. The CDR3 protein is CASSESRARNTEAFF. The CDR3 bases are TGCGCCAGCAGTGAGTCGAGGGCCAGGAACACTGAAGCTTTCTTT.

The V and J genes are TRBV5-1 and TRBJ2-7; 10 bases align to TRBD1. Germline CDR1 and CDR2: SGHRS and YFSETQ. The CDR3 length is 15 residues. J gave up 3 bases and V 6 bases, and 9 bases lay outside the gene matches. DNA of the CDR3: TGCGCCAGCACTCTACGGACAGGGGGATTCTACGAGCAGTACTTC. Translation gives CASTLRTGGFYEQYF.

The chain recombines TRBV5-1 with TRBJ2-5; D may be TRBD2 (5 bases). This CDR3 region has 13 residues. In germline, CDR1 is SGHRS, CDR2 YFSETQ. V gave up 2 bases and J gave up 5 bases, with 10 bases separating them. The CDR3 DNA follows: TGCGCCAGCAGCTTTGGCACGGGGGAGACCCAGTACTTC. Amino acid sequence: CASSFGTGETQYF.

This chain connects TRBV6-1 to TRBJ2-1; 13 nucleotides align to TRBD2. CDR3 size: 13 residues. V lost 7 bases and J lost 10; bases outside the gene matches: 4. Per the germline V gene, CDR1 is MNHNS and CDR2 is SASEGT. The CDR3 sequence is CASKKTSGGEQFF. CDR3 DNA sequence: TGTGCCAGCAAGAAGACTAGCGGGGGGGAGCAGTTCTTC.

The rearrangement joins TRBV19 to TRBJ1-2; D might be TRBD1 (6 bases). The CDR3 totals 11 residues. Trimming removed 6 bases at V and 9 bases at J, with 11 bases between. Germline V gene lookup returns CDR1 LNHDA and CDR2 SQIVND (reference sequence). This CDR3 is CASRTRDSYTF. The CDR3 DNA is TGTGCCAGTAGGACGAGGGACAGCTACACCTTC.

The chain employs TRBV7-2 and TRBJ2-5, with 8 bases matching TRBD1. CDR1 is SGHTA and CDR2 is FQGNSA in the germline V gene. The CDR3 loop spans 13 amino acids. After removal of 6 bases from V and 4 bases from J, the junction contained 4 bases not matched to a gene. CDR3 DNA: TGTGCCAGCAGGGACAGGGTCGGAGAGACCCAGTACTTC. Translated, it gives CASRDRVGETQYF.

The chain employs TRBV2 and TRBJ2-5; possible D gene TRBD2, 7 bases. Deletions cut 7 bases from V and 1 base from J, with 13 bases between. The CDR3 is 14 residues long. CDR1 and CDR2 from the germline V gene are SNHLY and FYNNEI. DNA for the CDR3: TGTGCCAGCACCGGGGGGCCCGGCCAAGAGACCCAGTACTTC. Translating it yields CASTGGPGQETQYF. The full variable domain, completed using reference TRBV2 and TRBJ2-5, is EPEVTQTPSHQVTQMGQEVILRCVPISNHLYFYWYRQILGQKVEFLVSFYNNEISEKSEIFDDQFSVERPDGSNFTLKIRSTKLEDSAMYFCASTGGPGQETQYFGPGTRLLVL.

The chain combines TRBV5-8 with TRBJ1-4, with D uncertain. CDR3 length equals 16 residues. The V gene's germline CDR1 is SGHTS and CDR2 YDEGEE. V lost 4 bases to trimming and J lost 3 bases, with 16 bases between them. CDR3 sequence: CASSPGSDPSNEKLFF. CDR3 sequence (DNA): TGTGCCAGCAGCCCCGGGAGCGATCCGTCTAATGAAAAACTGTTTTTT.

V is TRBV19 and J is TRBJ2-7; TRBD1 matches at 8 bases. The CDR3 is 13 amino acids. With V trimmed by 0 bases and J by 6 bases, 1 base remained unmatched. Germline V lookup: CDR1 LNHDA, CDR2 SQIVND (reference sequence). CDR3 region: CASSIEDRAEQYF. CDR3 DNA: TGTGCCAGTAGTATAGAGGACAGGGCCGAGCAGTACTTC.

This clone appeared a single time. The chain recombines TRBV7-9 with TRBJ2-1; 11 bases match TRBD2. Per the germline V gene, CDR1 is SEHNR and CDR2 is FQNEAQ (reference sequence). The CDR3 sequence is 17 residues long. Trimming removed 3 bases from V and 3 bases from J; junction bases left unmatched: 7. The CDR3 sequence is CASSFGLAGGGYNEQFF. DNA of the CDR3: TGTGCCAGCAGCTTTGGGCTAGCGGGAGGTGGCTACAATGAGCAGTTCTTC.

The gene calls are TRBV18 and TRBJ1-5; D not certain. The CDR3 has 15 amino acids. V was trimmed by 3 bases and J by 7 bases, leaving 16 bases between them. Germline V gene data show CDR1 as KGHSH and CDR2 as LQKENI. The CDR3 DNA reads as TGTGCCAGCTCACCTCAGGCCCCATCGGCCCAGCCCCAGCATTTT. It codes for CASSPQAPSAQPQHF. The full variable domain, its missing parts supplied by reference TRBV18 and TRBJ1-5, is NAGVMQNPRHLVRRRGQEARLRCSPMKGHSHVYWYRQLPEEGLKFMVYLQKENIIDESGMPKERFSAEFPKEGPSILRIQQVVRGDSAAYFCASSPQAPSAQPQHFGDGTRLSIL.